This paragraph reports one TCR beta chain. Its antigen is unknown. Germline V lookup: CDR1 DFQATT, CDR2 SNEGSKA (reference sequence). The ends lost 5 bases at V and 9 bases at J; junction bases unmatched: 13. The CDR3 loop spans 15 amino acids. The use of genomic DNA as template underpinned the TCR beta VDJ and CDR3 profiling. From the reads, TCRdb called clonotypes with MiXCR, one entry per CDR3 protein. The table shows over 200,000 distinct CDR3 sequences, with around 63% occurring only once. This record comes from a study of CD8+CD57+ T cells in acquired aplastic anemia. At the level of the study: Sorted cells (CD4+ and CD8+) yielded DNA amounts that averaged about 3.1 ug. Some 10 million reads were obtained on average for healthy donor CD4+ cells.

Study conclusions and caveats: Overlap between patients and controls comprised just under 30 CD8+ CDR3 sequences. Patient and control CD8+ Simpson's diversity was not significantly different.

The TCR was taken from a human donor in good health. Sequencing used sorted CD4+, CD8+, or CD8+CD57+ T cells (not recorded which) from PBMCs. The chain carries TRBV20-1 and TRBJ2-1, with 10 nucleotides matching TRBD1. The CDR3 here is CSAGPTGGGLGEQFF. The DNA of the CDR3 is TGCAGTGCTGGGCCGACAGGGGGCGGCCTAGGTGAGCAGTTCTTC.